Listed here are 11 T cell receptor beta chains from one sample, sequenced in a study of shared T cell receptors in the human thymus. Profiled with immunoSEQ multiplex PCR; TCRdb holds only in-frame clones, not every one. The repertoire consists of 640,000 or so clones, with 80% to 90% occurring once and the leading ten covering about 0.0094%. The sample was also linked to a second study, of human thymus T cells.

Material for sequencing was thymocytes. These receptors were taken from a boy younger than two with a congenital heart defect.

The V gene is TRBV6-6, the J gene TRBJ2-1; D ambiguous. Germline V lookup: CDR1 MNHNY, CDR2 SVGAGI (reference sequence). This CDR3 spans 15 amino acids. V was pared by 6 bases and J by 3 bases, with 15 bases between. CDR3 protein: CASRSLARFYNEQFF. In nucleotides, the CDR3 is TGTGCCAGCAGATCCCTCGCCCGGTTCTACAATGAGCAGTTCTTC.

The chain couples TRBV10-3 to TRBJ2-5; D is possibly TRBD2 (6 bases). Trimming cost V 10 bases and J 1 base, with 16 bases left between them. CDR3 length: 14 amino acids. Per the germline V gene, CDR1 is ENHRY and CDR2 is SYGVKD. This CDR3 reads CATSVGLSQETQYF. Here the CDR3 DNA reads TGTGCCACCTCAGTGGGACTTTCCCAAGAGACCCAGTACTTC.

The V gene is TRBV30, the J gene TRBJ2-3; a weak D match, TRBD2 (5 bases). The length of the CDR3 is 12 residues. Between the trimmed V and J ends, which lost 7 bases and 2 bases, there was a span of 10 bases. Germline V gene sequence: CDR1 GTSNPN, CDR2 SVGIG (reference sequence). The CDR3 sequence is CASSGVTDTQYF. The CDR3 DNA reads TGTGCCTCGAGCGGAGTCACAGATACGCAGTATTTT.

The rearrangement joins TRBV9 to TRBJ2-1; 8 nucleotides align to TRBD1. Losses at the gene ends were 3 bases for V and 0 bases for J; bases not matched to a gene: 8. The CDR3 runs to 17 residues. Per germline, CDR1 SGDLS and CDR2 YYNGEE. The CDR3 sequence: CASSATYRGNSYNEQFF. The CDR3 nucleotides read TGTGCCAGCAGCGCCACCTACAGGGGGAACTCCTACAATGAGCAGTTCTTC.

The rearrangement joins TRBV7-7 to TRBJ2-1; 7 bases agree with TRBD2. Trimming cost V 6 bases and J 7 bases; bases outside gene matches: 12. CDR1 is SSHAT, CDR2 FNYEAQ, per germline (reference sequence). CDR3 length equals 15 residues. CDR3 region: CASSYSSGAGNEQFF. The CDR3 DNA reads TGTGCCAGCAGTTACTCTAGCGGAGCTGGGAATGAGCAGTTCTTC.

This CDR3 reads CASSQVGTGENEQFF. In DNA form, the CDR3 reads TGTGCCAGCAGCCAAGTCGGGACAGGGGAAAATGAGCAGTTCTTC. The genes are TRBV4-2 and TRBJ2-1; 10 bases are a match to TRBD1. The CDR3 has 15 amino acids. Looked up from germline, CDR1 is LGHNA and CDR2 is YNFKEQ. J was trimmed by 7 bases and V by 1 base; bases with no gene match: 4.

The V and J genes are TRBV14 and TRBJ2-5; tentative D call: TRBD1 (6 bases). CDR1 is SGHDN, CDR2 FVKESK, per germline. This CDR3 comprises 18 residues. The V and J ends lost 4 bases and 1 base respectively, with 22 bases between them. The DNA of the CDR3 is TGTGCCAGCAGCCTACTCGGACCGTTACAGGGAACCCAAGAGACCCAGTACTTC. It codes for CASSLLGPLQGTQETQYF.

This chain uses TRBV6-1 with TRBJ2-2; D not resolved. Germline CDR1 MNHNS, CDR2 SASEGT. V shed 6 bases and J shed 4 bases, with 12 bases lying between them. There are 14 residues in the CDR3. CDR3 DNA sequence: TGTGCCAGCAGCCCCAGGCGACCCACCGGGGAGCTGTTTTTT. It codes for CASSPRRPTGELFF.

Concerning this clone: This CDR3 is also generated by other DNA sequences in the sample. The chain links TRBV19 to TRBJ1-1; TRBD1 matches at 8 bases. This CDR3 is built from 14 residues. Germline CDR1 reads LNHDA; CDR2 reads SQIVND (reference sequence). The V segment lost 3 bases and the J segment 1 base; nucleotides outside the gene matches: 1. The CDR3 nucleotides read TGTGCCAGTAGTATCGGACAGGGGAACACTGAAGCTTTCTTT. Encoded protein: CASSIGQGNTEAFF.

This sequence joins TRBV7-8 and TRBJ1-6; 8 positions agree with TRBD1. The CDR3 spans 17 residues. J was trimmed by 9 bases and V by 1 base; bases with no gene match: 11. CDR1 and CDR2 (germline): SGHVS, FQNEAQ. The CDR3 is CASSLEGTGTGGSPLHF. The CDR3 nucleotides read TGTGCCAGCAGCTTAGAAGGAACCGGGACAGGAGGTTCACCCCTCCACTTT.

The chain links TRBV11-3 to TRBJ2-2; perhaps TRBD2 as D (7 bases). Germline CDR1 SGHNT, CDR2 YENEEA. The CDR3 length is 16 residues. V was clipped by 3 bases and J by 0 bases, with 11 bases between them. The CDR3 protein is CASSFSGGANTGELFF. In nucleotides, the CDR3 is TGTGCCAGCAGCTTTTCGGGGGGCGCGAACACCGGGGAGCTGTTTTTT.